This T cell receptor beta chain is from a study of somatic mutations in cytotoxic T cells in rheumatoid arthritis. Between the trimmed V and J ends, which lost 1 base and 5 bases, there was a span of 9 bases. Germline lookup yields CDR1 MGHDK and CDR2 SYGVNS. This CDR3 is 14 amino acids long. Profiling relied on immunoSEQ multiplex PCR, and the TCRdb table lists in-frame clones only, not all of them. The sample shows about 30,000 clones, around four fifths of them seen only once. The chain uses TRBV25-1 and TRBJ1-5; D is undetermined. Sequencing input: CD8+ T cells sorted from blood. The source is an adult with rheumatoid arthritis. The CDR3 sequence is CASSELGRHQPQHF. The CDR3 DNA reads as TGTGCCAGCAGTGAATTGGGAAGGCATCAGCCCCAGCATTTT. Full variable domain (rest looked up from reference TRBV25-1 and TRBJ1-5): EADIYQTPRYLVIGTGKKITLECSQTMGHDKMYWYQQDPGMELHLIHYSYGVNSTEKGDLSSESTVSRIRTEHFPLTLESARPSHTSQYLCASSELGRHQPQHFGDGTRLSIL.